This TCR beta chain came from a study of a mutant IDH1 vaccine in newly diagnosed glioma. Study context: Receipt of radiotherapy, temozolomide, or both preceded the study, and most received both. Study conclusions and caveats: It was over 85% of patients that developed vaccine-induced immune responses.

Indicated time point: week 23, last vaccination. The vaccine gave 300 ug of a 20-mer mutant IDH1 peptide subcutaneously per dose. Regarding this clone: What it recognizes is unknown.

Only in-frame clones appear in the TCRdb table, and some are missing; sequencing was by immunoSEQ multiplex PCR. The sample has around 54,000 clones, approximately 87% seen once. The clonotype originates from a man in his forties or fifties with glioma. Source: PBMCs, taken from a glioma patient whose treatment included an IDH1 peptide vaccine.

The CDR3 protein is CASSTMSGISTDTQYF. In nucleotides, the CDR3 is TGCGCCAGCAGCACCATGAGCGGGATTAGCACAGATACGCAGTATTTT. The rearrangement uses TRBV5-1 and TRBJ2-3; 7 nucleotides line up with TRBD2. The CDR3 loop spans 16 amino acids. The V segment lost 4 bases and the J segment 0 bases; nucleotides outside the gene matches: 8. Germline-derived CDR1 and CDR2 are SGHRS and YFSETQ.